The clone carrying this T cell receptor beta chain was seen repeatedly, ten times or more. The source of the sample is a study of CD8 T cells in ankylosing spondylitis. The V gene end was trimmed by 9 bases and the J gene end by 4 bases; junction bases not matched to a gene: 3. CDR3 length equals 13 residues. Germline loops: CDR1 MNHNS, CDR2 SASEGT. Making use of molecular barcodes, quantitative 5'-RACE generated TCR beta libraries. TCRdb fed the 5' RACE reads into MiXCR, producing one record per CDR3 protein. The profile shows more than 150,000 distinct CDR3 sequences, around a sixth of them singletons.

The sequenced sample consisted of blood, either unsorted or a sorted T cell fraction (not recorded which). This chain connects TRBV6-1 to TRBJ2-1; 10 bases are a match to TRBD1. The clonotype comes from a male donor aged 10-29 years with ankylosing spondylitis or in good health (not recorded which). The CDR3 sequence: CASDRGLYNEQFF. The CDR3 DNA reads as TGTGCCAGTGACAGGGGGCTATACAATGAGCAGTTCTTC.